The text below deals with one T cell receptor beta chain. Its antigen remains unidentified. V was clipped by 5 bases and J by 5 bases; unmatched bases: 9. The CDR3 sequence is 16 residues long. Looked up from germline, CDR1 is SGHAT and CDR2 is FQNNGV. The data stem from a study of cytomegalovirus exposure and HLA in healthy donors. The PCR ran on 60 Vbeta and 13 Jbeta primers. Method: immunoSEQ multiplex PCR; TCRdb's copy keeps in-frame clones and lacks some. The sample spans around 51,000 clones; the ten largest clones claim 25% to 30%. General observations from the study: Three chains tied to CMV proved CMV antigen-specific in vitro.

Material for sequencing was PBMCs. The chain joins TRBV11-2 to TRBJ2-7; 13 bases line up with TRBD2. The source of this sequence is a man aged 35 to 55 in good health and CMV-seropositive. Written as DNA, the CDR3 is TGTGCCAGCAGCACAGGACCCGGGACTAGCGGGGACGAGCAGTACTTC. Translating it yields CASSTGPGTSGDEQYF.